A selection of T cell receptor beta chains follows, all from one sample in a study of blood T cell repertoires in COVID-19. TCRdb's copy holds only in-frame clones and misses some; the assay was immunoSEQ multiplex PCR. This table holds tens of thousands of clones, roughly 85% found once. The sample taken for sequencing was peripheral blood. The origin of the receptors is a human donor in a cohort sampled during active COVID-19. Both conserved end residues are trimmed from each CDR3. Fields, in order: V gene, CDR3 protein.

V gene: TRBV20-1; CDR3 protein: SALAGYEQY
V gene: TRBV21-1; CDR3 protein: ASSKGGTGGPGETQY
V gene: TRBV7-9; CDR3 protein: ASSLASQGKGRNTIY
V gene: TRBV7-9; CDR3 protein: ASSLGGQGVAF
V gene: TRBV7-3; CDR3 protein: ASSQTGGSPLH
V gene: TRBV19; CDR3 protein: ASSISNEQF
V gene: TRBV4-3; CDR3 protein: ASSQHPTGTQETQY
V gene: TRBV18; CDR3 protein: ASSFSGRGGEQY
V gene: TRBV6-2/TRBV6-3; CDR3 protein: ASSYISGTGVPYSNQPQH
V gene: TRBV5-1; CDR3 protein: ARRGGRGDYNEQF
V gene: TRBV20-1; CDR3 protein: SAESTDTQY